Sequencing of this TCR beta chain was carried out in a study of prognosis after radiotherapy for stage I lung cancer. About the study: Aged roughly 50 to 95 years, with a median of roughly 78 years, the patients were approximately 13 men and roughly 6 women. In several patients, distant metastases developed after radiotherapy (median roughly 7 months), whereas 15 patients showed no significant progression.

Genomic DNA yielded TCR beta CDR3, amplified by two-round multiplex PCR. The authors ran first-round PCR with primers specific to each TRBV and TRBJ gene. TCRdb analysed the multiplex PCR reads with MiXCR anew, one entry per CDR3 protein. The data show 31,000 or so distinct CDR3 sequences, approximately 51% seen once. In germline, CDR1 is SGHTA, CDR2 FQGNSA. This CDR3 spans 15 amino acids. This clonotype has only one observation. It is likely a read error: a sequence one base away is far more abundant. The chain has TRBV7-2 and TRBJ2-7; the match to TRBD2 covers 10 bases. The better agreement between TRBJ2-3 and the DNA end casts doubt on the J call. The receptor was derived from a donor at least 50 years old with non-small cell lung cancer. The specimen comprised PBMCs, sampled before or after stereotactic body radiation therapy (not recorded which). The CDR3 bases are TGTGCCAGCAGCCCGGTGACTAGCGGGCGCGGTACGCAGTATTTT. Translating it yields CASSPVTSGRGTQYF.